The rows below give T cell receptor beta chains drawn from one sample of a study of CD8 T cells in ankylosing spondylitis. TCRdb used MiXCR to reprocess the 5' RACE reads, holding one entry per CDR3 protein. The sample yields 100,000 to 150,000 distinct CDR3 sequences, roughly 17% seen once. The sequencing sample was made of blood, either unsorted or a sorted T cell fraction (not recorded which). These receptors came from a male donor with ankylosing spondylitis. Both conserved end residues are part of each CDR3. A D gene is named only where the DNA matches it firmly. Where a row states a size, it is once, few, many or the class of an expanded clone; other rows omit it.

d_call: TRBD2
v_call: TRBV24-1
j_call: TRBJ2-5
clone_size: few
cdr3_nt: TGTGCCACCAGTGATTTGGGGGGGGAAGAGACCCAGTACTTC
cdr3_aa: CATSDLGGEETQYF

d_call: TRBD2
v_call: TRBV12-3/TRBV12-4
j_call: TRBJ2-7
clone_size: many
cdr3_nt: TGTGCCAGCAGTTCCAGCGGGAGCTACGAGCAGTACTTC
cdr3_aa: CASSSSGSYEQYF

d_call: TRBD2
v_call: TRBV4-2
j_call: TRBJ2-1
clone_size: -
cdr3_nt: TGTGCCAGCAGCTTAAGCGGGGATGAGCAGTTCTTC
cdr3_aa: CASSLSGDEQFF

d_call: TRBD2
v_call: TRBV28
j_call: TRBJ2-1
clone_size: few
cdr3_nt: TGTGCCAGCAGTTTCCAGCGAACTAGCGGGAGTTGGGATGAGCAGTTCTTC
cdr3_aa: CASSFQRTSGSWDEQFF

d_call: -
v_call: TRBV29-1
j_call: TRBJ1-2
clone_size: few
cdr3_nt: TGCAGCGTTGAAGAATTTCCCGGGCCCCGCTTC
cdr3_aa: CSVEEFPGPRF

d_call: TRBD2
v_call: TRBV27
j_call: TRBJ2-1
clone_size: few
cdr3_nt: TGTGCCAGCAGTTTCCGAGCGGGAGGGCAGTTCTTC
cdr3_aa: CASSFRAGGQFF

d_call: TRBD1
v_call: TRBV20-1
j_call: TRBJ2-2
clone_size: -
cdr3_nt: TGCAGTGCCCCAACTCGGGACAGGGGGCCCGGGGAGCTGTTTTTT
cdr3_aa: CSAPTRDRGPGELFF

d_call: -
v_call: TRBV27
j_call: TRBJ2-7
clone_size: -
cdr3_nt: TGTGCCAGCAGTTTCTCTGGGGGGCACTCCTACGAGCAGTACTTC
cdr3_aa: CASSFSGGHSYEQYF

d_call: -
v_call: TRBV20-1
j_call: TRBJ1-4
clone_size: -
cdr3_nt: TGCAGTGCTAGCCAGGGACGCCTTGTTGGTAATGAAAAACTGTTTTTT
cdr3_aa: CSASQGRLVGNEKLFF

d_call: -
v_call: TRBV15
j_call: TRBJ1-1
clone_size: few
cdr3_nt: TGTGCCACCAGCAGAGATAGGGGAATCAACACTGAAGCTTTCTTT
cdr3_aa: CATSRDRGINTEAFF

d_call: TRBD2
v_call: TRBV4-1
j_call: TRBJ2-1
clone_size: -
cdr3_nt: TGCGCCAGCAGCCCCCCGGGTGGTAGCGGGAGGGCCGGTGAGCAGTTCTTC
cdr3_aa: CASSPPGGSGRAGEQFF

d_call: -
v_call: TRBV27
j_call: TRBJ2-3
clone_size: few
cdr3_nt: TGTGCCAGCAGTTTATTTGGAACAGATACGCAGTATTTT
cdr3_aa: CASSLFGTDTQYF

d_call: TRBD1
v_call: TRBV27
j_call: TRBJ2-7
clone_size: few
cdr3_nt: TGTGCCAGCAGTTTACGGACAGGGATCTACGAGCAGTACTTC
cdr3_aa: CASSLRTGIYEQYF

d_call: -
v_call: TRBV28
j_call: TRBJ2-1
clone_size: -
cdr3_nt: TGTGCCAGCAGTTACCGTGGGCGGGGTTACAATGAGCAGTTCTTC
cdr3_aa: CASSYRGRGYNEQFF

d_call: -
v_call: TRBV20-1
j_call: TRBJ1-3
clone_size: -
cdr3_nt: TGCAGTGCTAGGTATCCGACGGGAAACACCATATATTTT
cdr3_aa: CSARYPTGNTIYF

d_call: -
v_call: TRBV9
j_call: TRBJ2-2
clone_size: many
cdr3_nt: TGTGCCAGCAGCGCAGACAGGTCTAGGGCCGGGGAGCTGTTTTTT
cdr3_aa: CASSADRSRAGELFF

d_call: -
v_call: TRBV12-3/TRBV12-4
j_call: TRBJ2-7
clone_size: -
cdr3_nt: TGTGCCAGCAGCGTCAGCCCCTACGAGCAGTACTTC
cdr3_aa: CASSVSPYEQYF

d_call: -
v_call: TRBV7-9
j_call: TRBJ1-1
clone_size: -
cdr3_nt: TGTGCCAGCAGGCCTTCGGGGAACACTGAAGCTTTCTTT
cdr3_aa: CASRPSGNTEAFF

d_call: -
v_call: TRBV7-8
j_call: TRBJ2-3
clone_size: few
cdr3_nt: TGTGCCAGCAGCTTAGGTAGCGGAGCGATCACAGATACGCAGTATTTT
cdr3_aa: CASSLGSGAITDTQYF

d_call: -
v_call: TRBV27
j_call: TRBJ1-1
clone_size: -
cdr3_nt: TGTGCCAGCAGTTGGGACGGTGGCACTGAAGCTTTCTTT
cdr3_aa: CASSWDGGTEAFF

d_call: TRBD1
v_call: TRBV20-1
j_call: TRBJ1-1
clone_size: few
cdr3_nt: TGCAGTGCTAGAGTGAGGGGGCAGGGGGCGGCTGAAGCTTTCTTT
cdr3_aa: CSARVRGQGAAEAFF

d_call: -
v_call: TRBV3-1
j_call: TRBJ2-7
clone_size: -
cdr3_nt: TGTGCCAGCAGCGAGGTGGCGGGACTGCCTGGGGACGAGCAGTACTTC
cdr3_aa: CASSEVAGLPGDEQYF

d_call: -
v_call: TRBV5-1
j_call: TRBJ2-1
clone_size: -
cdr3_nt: TGCGCCAGCAGCTTGGGACCGGACAGCTACAATGAGCAGTTCTTC
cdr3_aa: CASSLGPDSYNEQFF

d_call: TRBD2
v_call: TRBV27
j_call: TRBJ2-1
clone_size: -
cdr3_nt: TGTGCCAGCAGTACCGGGACTAGCGGGAACAATGAGCAGTTCTTC
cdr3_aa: CASSTGTSGNNEQFF

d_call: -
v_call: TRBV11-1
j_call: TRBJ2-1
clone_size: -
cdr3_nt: TGTGCCAGCAGCTCAATCGTCCGGGACTCGACATATGAGCAGTTCTTC
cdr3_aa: CASSSIVRDSTYEQFF

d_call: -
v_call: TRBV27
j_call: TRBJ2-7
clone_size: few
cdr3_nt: TGTGCCAGCAGGCCTTCTGCCTACGAGCAGTACTTC
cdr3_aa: CASRPSAYEQYF

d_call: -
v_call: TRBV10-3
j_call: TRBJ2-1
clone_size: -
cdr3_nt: TGTGCCATCAGTGAGTCGGTTGGCGGTAGCTCCTACAATGAGCAGTTCTTC
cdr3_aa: CAISESVGGSSYNEQFF

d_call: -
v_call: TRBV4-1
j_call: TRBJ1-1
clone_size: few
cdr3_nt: TGCGCCAGCAGCCAAGTAACTTTGAACACTGAAGCTTTCTTT
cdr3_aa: CASSQVTLNTEAFF

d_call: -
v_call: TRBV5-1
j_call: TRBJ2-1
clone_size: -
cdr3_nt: TGCGCCAGCAGCTTGTTGCAGGGAGTAAATGAGCAGTTCTTC
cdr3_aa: CASSLLQGVNEQFF

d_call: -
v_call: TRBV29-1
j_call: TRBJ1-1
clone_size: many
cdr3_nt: TGCAGCGTTGTGTCAGCCCTCGGAGTCACTGAAGCTTTCTTT
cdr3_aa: CSVVSALGVTEAFF

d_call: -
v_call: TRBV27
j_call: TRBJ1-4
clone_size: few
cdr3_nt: TGTGCCAGCAGTTTGGCCCGAGCAACTAATGAAAAACTGTTTTTT
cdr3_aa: CASSLARATNEKLFF

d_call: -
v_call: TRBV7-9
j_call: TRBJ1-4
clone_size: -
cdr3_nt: TGTGCCAGCAGCTTTGGGGTGAGAGAGGTGGATGAAAAACTGTTTTTT
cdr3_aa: CASSFGVREVDEKLFF

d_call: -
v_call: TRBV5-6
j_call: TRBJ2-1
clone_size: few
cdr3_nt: TGTGCCAGCAGCTTGGCGGCAGGGACCTACAATGAGCAGTTCTTC
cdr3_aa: CASSLAAGTYNEQFF

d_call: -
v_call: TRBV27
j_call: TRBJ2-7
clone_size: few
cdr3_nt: TGTGCCAGCAGTTGGGCCCCGAAAGGGTACGAGCAGTACTTC
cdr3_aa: CASSWAPKGYEQYF

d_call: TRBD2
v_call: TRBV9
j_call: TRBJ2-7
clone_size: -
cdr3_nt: TGTGCCAGCAGCGTAGGAAGTACTAGCGGAGGCTACGAGCAGTACTTC
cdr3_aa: CASSVGSTSGGYEQYF

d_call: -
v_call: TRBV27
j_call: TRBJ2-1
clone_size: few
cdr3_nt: TGTGCCAGCAGTAAGACAGTTAGGTACCTGTACAATGAGCAGTTCTTC
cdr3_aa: CASSKTVRYLYNEQFF

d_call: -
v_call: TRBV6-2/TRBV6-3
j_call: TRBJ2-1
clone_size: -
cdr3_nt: TGTGCCAGCAGTTACATAGGGGGACTTATCTTC
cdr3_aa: CASSYIGGLIF

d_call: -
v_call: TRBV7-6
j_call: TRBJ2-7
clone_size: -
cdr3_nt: TGTGCCAGCAGCTCCCCCCCGGGCTCCCTGGCGGGCTTCGAGCAGTACTTC
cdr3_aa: CASSSPPGSLAGFEQYF

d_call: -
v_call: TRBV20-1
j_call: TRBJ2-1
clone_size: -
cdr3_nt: TGCAGTGCTACACTCGGCCTAAGCGGCCATGAGCAGTTCTTC
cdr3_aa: CSATLGLSGHEQFF

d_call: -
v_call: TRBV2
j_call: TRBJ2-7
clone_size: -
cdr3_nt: TGTGCCAGCAGTGACGATAGGGAGCAGTACTTC
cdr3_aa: CASSDDREQYF

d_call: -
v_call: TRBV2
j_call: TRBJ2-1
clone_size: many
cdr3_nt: TGTGCCAGCAGTGATGGCCTAGTGGATGAGCAGTTCTTC
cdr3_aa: CASSDGLVDEQFF

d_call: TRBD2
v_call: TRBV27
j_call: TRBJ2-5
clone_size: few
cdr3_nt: TGTGCCTCCGGACTAGGTTTATGGGAGACCCAGTACTTC
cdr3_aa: CASGLGLWETQYF

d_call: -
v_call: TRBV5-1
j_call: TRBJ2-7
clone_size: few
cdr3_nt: TGCGCCAGCAGCTTTATCGTCGGCTACGAGCAGTACTTC
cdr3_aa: CASSFIVGYEQYF

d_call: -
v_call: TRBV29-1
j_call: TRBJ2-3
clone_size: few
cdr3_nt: TGCAGCGTTGCCCTCCCTGACTCGTCCACAGATACGCAGTATTTT
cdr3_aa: CSVALPDSSTDTQYF

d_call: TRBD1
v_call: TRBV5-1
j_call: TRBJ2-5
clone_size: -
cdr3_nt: TGCGCCAGCAGCTTTGGACAGGGACAAGAGACCCAGTACTTC
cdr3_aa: CASSFGQGQETQYF

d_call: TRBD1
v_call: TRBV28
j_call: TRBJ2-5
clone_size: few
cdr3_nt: TGTGCCAGCAGCTACACAGGGGGCGAGGAGACCCAGTACTTC
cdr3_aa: CASSYTGGEETQYF

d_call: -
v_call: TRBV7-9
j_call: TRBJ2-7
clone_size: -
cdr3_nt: TGTGCCAGCAGCCCATCGGACGAGCAGTACTTC
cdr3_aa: CASSPSDEQYF

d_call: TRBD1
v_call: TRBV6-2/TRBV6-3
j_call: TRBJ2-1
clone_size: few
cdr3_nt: TGTGCCAGCAGTCAGGGACAGGGGGCTTACAATGAGCAGTTCTTC
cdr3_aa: CASSQGQGAYNEQFF

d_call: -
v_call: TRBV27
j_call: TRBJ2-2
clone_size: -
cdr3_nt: TGTGCCAGCAGTTTTAATGGGGGACCCGGGGAGCTGTTTTTT
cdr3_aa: CASSFNGGPGELFF

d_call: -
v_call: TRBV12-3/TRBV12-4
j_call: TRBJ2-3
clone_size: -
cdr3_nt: TGTGCCAGCAGCCCCGGACCCACACGGGATACGCAGTATTTT
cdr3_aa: CASSPGPTRDTQYF